This T cell receptor beta chain was sequenced for a study of glioma-infiltrating T cells. Regarding this clonotype: The antigen is undetermined. This may arise from a read error, as a much more abundant clone is one base away.

General study points: CDR3 overlap between tissue and blood was very small. Tissue-blood divergence was below expectation in non-neoplastic patients, above in gliomas.

CDR1 and CDR2 (germline): SNHLY, FYNNEI. The CDR3 sequence is 12 residues long. TCR alpha and beta CDR3 regions were amplified from RNA using iRepertoire nested multiplex PCR. For one-step reverse transcription and amplification, about 90-450 ng of tissue mRNA or PBMC total RNA was used. MiXCR, applied by TCRdb to the multiplex PCR reads, yields one record per CDR3 protein. Among roughly 40,000 distinct CDR3 sequences, approximately 20% were seen once, and the ten largest hold around 6.3%. The genes are TRBV2 and TRBJ2-3; D gene ambiguous. Sequencing was carried out using glioma tissue, nonneoplastic brain tissue, or PBMCs (not recorded which). The TCR sequence derives from a human donor with low-grade glioma or glioblastoma, undergoing nonglioma brain surgery, or in good health (not recorded which). CDR3 amino acids: CVSSEVRDTQYF. In DNA form, the CDR3 reads TGTGTCAGCAGTGAAGTAAGGGATACGCAGTATTTT. The variable domain in full, with the rest retrieved from reference TRBV2 and TRBJ2-3, is EPEVTQTPSHQVTQMGQEVILRCVPISNHLYFYWYRQILGQKVEFLVSFYNNEISEKSEIFDDQFSVERPDGSNFTLKIRSTKLEDSAMYFCVSSEVRDTQYFGPGTRLTVL.